The 20 T cell receptor beta chains presented below share a single source sample, sequenced in a study of PD-L1 blockade in urothelial cancer (TCRdb year 2017). The sample's time point, from its label and the paper: pretreatment peripheral blood. The library was generated by the immunoSEQ multiplex PCR assay. Here the immuneACCESS table is served through TCRdb, limited to in-frame sequences with V and J called. Missing clones are a known gap in these copies; in checked studies unresolved V genes cover under half, and the rest lacks a known reason. The sample table records tens of thousands of clones; around nine tenths of these occur just once. The top ten constitute 14% to 15% of the sample. Sequencing was performed on PBMCs, taken around atezolizumab (anti-PD-L1) treatment. The receptors stem from a woman between 55 and 75 years old with urothelial cancer.

This clone has a handful of counts. The CDR3 sequence is CASSYQRGGRGEQFF. Written as DNA, the CDR3 is TGTGCCAGCAGTTACCAGCGGGGGGGCAGGGGTGAGCAGTTCTTC. This sequence joins TRBV6-6 and TRBJ2-1; 10 bases match TRBD2. CDR1 and CDR2 from the germline V gene are MNHNY and SVGAGI (reference sequence). The CDR3 runs 15 residues. V lost 2 bases, J lost 9 bases, and 7 bases stayed unmatched.

V is TRBV2 and J is TRBJ2-7; 9 nucleotides line up with TRBD1. The V gene's germline CDR1 is SNHLY and CDR2 FYNNEI. The J segment lost 0 bases and the V segment lost 7 bases, leaving 7 bases of the junction unmatched. The CDR3 has 15 residues. The CDR3, as DNA: TGTGCCAGCACCGGACAGGGGTCCAGCTCCTACGAGCAGTACTTC. Translating gives CASTGQGSSSYEQYF.

CDR3 bases: TGTGCCAGCAGAGACGACAGGGGGCCTCAGCCCCAGCATTTT. Translating gives CASRDDRGPQPQHF. This chain joins TRBV2 and TRBJ1-5; 10 nucleotides line up with TRBD1. V was pared by 6 bases and J by 6 bases, with 5 bases of the junction left unmatched. CDR1 is SNHLY, CDR2 FYNNEI, per germline. The CDR3 runs to 14 residues.

J is TRBJ2-7 and V is TRBV11-2; the match to TRBD2 covers 9 bases. Germline trimming cut 3 bases from V and 3 bases from J; bases unmatched to any gene: 6. This CDR3 has 15 amino acids. Germline-derived CDR1 and CDR2 are SGHAT and FQNNGV. The DNA for the CDR3 is TGTGCCAGCAGCTTGGCTAGCGGGAATTACTACGAGCAGTACTTC. It yields the protein CASSLASGNYYEQYF.

This chain joins TRBV4-3 and TRBJ1-2, with D maybe TRBD1 (6 bases). Deletions cut 0 bases from V and 7 bases from J, with 12 bases between. Per germline, CDR1 LGHNA and CDR2 YSLEER. The CDR3 is 14 residues long. CDR3 DNA sequence: TGCGCCAGCAGCCAAGAGGGCCAGGGGTTTGGCTACACCTTC. Protein: CASSQEGQGFGYTF.

The chain recombines TRBV5-4 with TRBJ2-2, with 10 nucleotides matching TRBD1. The V segment lost 5 bases and the J segment 4 bases; nucleotides outside the gene matches: 5. Germline CDR1 is SGHNT and CDR2 is YYREEE (reference sequence). This CDR3 has 15 residues. The CDR3 DNA reads as TGTGCCAGCAGACGGGACAGGGGCGTCACCGGGGAGCTGTTTTTT. As protein: CASRRDRGVTGELFF.

The chain carries TRBV7-2 and TRBJ1-2, with a tentative D call TRBD1 (5 bases). V was clipped by 5 bases and J by 2 bases, with 15 bases between them. This CDR3 is built from 15 residues. The germline CDR1 and CDR2 sequences are SGHTA and FQGNSA. CDR3 residues: CASSLDNRGNYGYTF. As DNA, the CDR3 is TGTGCCAGCAGCCTGGACAACCGTGGAAACTATGGCTACACCTTC.

This chain uses TRBV7-2 with TRBJ1-5; 9 nucleotides align to TRBD1. The CDR3 extends over 15 amino acids. The germline V gene encodes CDR1 SGHTA and CDR2 FQGNSA. Trimming removed 5 bases from V and 6 bases from J; junction bases left unmatched: 8. CDR3 DNA: TGTGCCAGCAGCCCCGTGACAGGGGGGGGTCAGCCCCAGCATTTT. The encoded protein is CASSPVTGGGQPQHF.

The CDR3 region is CATSRAQRGVLSLYEQYF. CDR3 bases: TGTGCCACCAGCAGAGCCCAGCGGGGGGTTCTAAGCCTTTACGAGCAGTACTTC. The rearrangement uses TRBV15 and TRBJ2-7, with TRBD2 identical over 9 bases. There are 18 residues in the CDR3. The V gene end was trimmed by 1 base and the J gene end by 4 bases; junction bases not matched to a gene: 14. In germline, CDR1 is LNHNV, CDR2 YYDKDF (reference sequence).

The genes are TRBV28 and TRBJ2-6; 7 bases are a match to TRBD1. Germline V lookup: CDR1 MDHEN, CDR2 SYDVKM. With 3 bases clipped from V and 2 bases from J, the junction kept 4 bases outside the gene matches. This CDR3 contains 16 residues. The CDR3 region is CASSFYRGAGANVLTF. In nucleotides, the CDR3 is TGTGCCAGCAGTTTCTACAGGGGCGCTGGGGCCAACGTCCTGACTTTC.

The chain has TRBV9 and TRBJ2-3; 12 nucleotides match TRBD2. Germline-derived CDR1 and CDR2 are SGDLS and YYNGEE. The V segment lost 0 bases and the J segment 2 bases; nucleotides outside the gene matches: 4. The CDR3 has 17 residues. CDR3 in DNA: TGTGCCAGCAGCGTAGCTCGGACTAGCGGGGTCACAGATACGCAGTATTTT. It codes for CASSVARTSGVTDTQYF.

The CDR3 DNA is TGTGCCACCAGCAGAGATGTCCAGGGGCGGGAGACCCAGTACTTC. Protein product: CATSRDVQGRETQYF. This chain links TRBV15 with TRBJ2-5, with D possibly TRBD1 on 6 matching bases. CDR1 is LNHNV and CDR2 is YYDKDF in the germline V gene (reference sequence). Trimming pared 0 bases from V and 5 bases from J, leaving 13 bases between. This CDR3 comprises 15 residues.

The chain is built from TRBV19 and TRBJ2-5; no clear D. The CDR3 has 16 residues. Germline V CDR1 and CDR2: LNHDA, SQIVND (reference sequence). V was shortened by 5 bases and J by 4 bases, with 20 bases between the two germline ends. The CDR3 DNA sequence: TGTGCCAGTAGTGTTTGGAAAAGTCTGGCAGGAGAGACCCAGTACTTC. It encodes CASSVWKSLAGETQYF.

This chain uses TRBV12-5 with TRBJ1-4, with D perhaps TRBD1 (5 bases). The germline gives CDR1 LGHNT, CDR2 FRNRAP. This CDR3 is 15 amino acids long. Trimming pared 5 bases from V and 3 bases from J, leaving 13 bases between. The CDR3 nucleotides read TGTGCTAGTGGTCGTAAGGGGTTGGCTAATGAAAAACTGTTTTTT. Amino acids: CASGRKGLANEKLFF.

The rearrangement uses TRBV4-1 and TRBJ2-1; 12 nucleotides line up with TRBD2. Germline CDR1 reads MGHRA; CDR2 reads YSYEKL. The CDR3 runs 17 residues. The trim removed 0 bases at V and 4 bases at J, leaving 4 bases unmatched. CDR3 region: CASSQEVGTSGYNEQFF. Here the CDR3 DNA reads TGCGCCAGCAGCCAAGAAGTAGGGACTAGCGGGTACAATGAGCAGTTCTTC.

This sequence joins TRBV5-1 and TRBJ1-3; tentatively, D is TRBD1 (6 bases). The CDR3 length is 15 residues. CDR1 is SGHRS, CDR2 YFSETQ, per germline. V lost 0 bases, J lost 3 bases, and 10 bases lay in between. CDR3 nucleotide sequence: TGCGCCAGCAGCTTGGAGGGACAAAGTGGAAACACCATATATTTT. Translation gives CASSLEGQSGNTIYF.

The J gene is TRBJ1-3, the V gene TRBV28; D gene ambiguous. V was cut by 2 bases and J by 0 bases, with 14 bases left in between. The CDR3 covers 17 residues. CDR1 and CDR2 (germline): MDHEN, SYDVKM. CDR3 region: CASSLAWAVLSGNTIYF. The CDR3 DNA reads as TGTGCCAGCAGTTTAGCTTGGGCAGTACTCTCTGGAAACACCATATATTTT.

The gene calls are TRBV19 and TRBJ1-1, with 7 nucleotides matching TRBD1. Trimming cost V 7 bases and J 4 bases; bases outside gene matches: 9. CDR1 and CDR2 from the germline V gene are LNHDA and SQIVND (reference sequence). The CDR3 consists of 14 residues. The CDR3 protein is CASNKGAGFTEAFF. The CDR3 coding sequence is TGTGCCAGTAACAAGGGGGCCGGCTTCACTGAAGCTTTCTTT.

The CDR3 DNA is TGTGCCAGCAGTACCGCTCCGGGACTAGCGGGAGTTGAGCAGTTCTTC. Protein sequence: CASSTAPGLAGVEQFF. The chain combines TRBV7-9 with TRBJ2-1; 14 nucleotides align to TRBD2. From germline, CDR1 is SEHNR and CDR2 FQNEAQ (reference sequence). This CDR3 is 16 amino acids long. Unmatched junction bases numbered 10, after V lost 6 bases and J lost 9 bases.

The chain carries TRBV28 and TRBJ1-5; 9 nucleotides align to TRBD1. The V gene's germline CDR1 is MDHEN and CDR2 SYDVKM. Trimming cost V 2 bases and J 6 bases; bases outside gene matches: 8. The CDR3 has 16 residues. The CDR3 region has the DNA TGTGCCAGCAGTTTAACCATTGGGACAGGGAGTCAGCCCCAGCATTTT. Its translation: CASSLTIGTGSQPQHF.